This T cell receptor (beta chain) appears in the sequencing data of a study of regulatory T cells in long-lasting Graves disease. Study findings and constraints: Persistent disease was associated with favored TRBV28 usage and with favored use of TRBJ1-2 and TRBJ2-5. Study was limited to peripheral blood, excluding thyroid tissue. Newly diagnosed patients had higher TCR diversity than persistent Graves' patients did.

Arm-PCR of CDR3 regions and iRepertoire HTBI primers were the basis on which TCR beta libraries were built. TCRdb fed the multiplex PCR reads into MiXCR, producing one record per CDR3 protein. The sample shows roughly 430,000 distinct CDR3 sequences, around 20% of them seen only once. Trimming removed 2 bases at V and 1 base at J, with 12 bases between. The CDR3 has 15 residues. Germline CDR1 is MDHEN and CDR2 is SYDVKM. This clonotype was found many times. Antigen unknown. Time point here: persistent/refractory GD, antithyroid drugs over 5 years with positive TRAb. From RNA extracted from PBMCs, the TCR library was made.

The source material was peripheral blood mononuclear cells (PBMCs), sampled when the disease was refractory, from a patient treated with antithyroid drugs. The receptor comes from a female donor with Graves disease. This chain connects TRBV28 to TRBJ2-7; possible D gene TRBD1, 5 bases. The CDR3 sequence is CASSLSQGQSYEQYF. Written as DNA, the CDR3 is TGTGCCAGCAGTTTAAGTCAGGGCCAATCCTACGAGCAGTACTTC.